Listed here are 20 T cell receptor beta chains from one sample, sequenced in a study of radiotherapy plus CTLA-4 blockade in lung cancer. Sequencing used immunoSEQ multiplex PCR; TCRdb keeps in-frame clones, though not all of them. The sample consists of tens of thousands of clones, around 73% of them appearing once. The sequencing used peripheral blood, collected from a patient treated with radiotherapy plus ipilimumab. The receptors originated from a human donor with non-small cell lung cancer who had a complete response to radiotherapy plus ipilimumab.

J is TRBJ2-3 and V is TRBV30; D is ambiguous. CDR1 GTSNPN and CDR2 SVGIG come from the germline V gene (reference sequence). The CDR3 has 14 amino acids. Trimming took off 2 bases at V and 3 bases at J, with 12 bases between the two ends. The CDR3 loop reads CAWSYGITTDTQYF. CDR3 bases: TGTGCCTGGAGTTATGGGATTACGACAGATACGCAGTATTTT.

The gene calls are TRBV11-3 and TRBJ2-3; TRBD2 matches 10 bases. Germline V gives CDR1 SGHNT, CDR2 YENEEA. Trimming at V came to 2 bases and at J to 5 bases, leaving 7 bases not matched to a gene. This CDR3 spans 16 amino acids. CDR3 loop: CASSLLAGGRGDTQYF. The DNA of the CDR3 is TGTGCCAGCAGCTTATTAGCGGGAGGTCGTGGAGATACGCAGTATTTT.

The chain is built from TRBV14 and TRBJ1-3; 8 bases match TRBD1. J gave up 5 bases and V 3 bases, and 12 bases lay outside the gene matches. Germline lookup yields CDR1 SGHDN and CDR2 FVKESK. This CDR3 has 17 amino acids. CDR3 coding DNA: TGTGCCAGCAGCCAGGACAGGGTTGGATTCCGTAGAAACACCATATATTTT. Translating it yields CASSQDRVGFRRNTIYF.

The chain has TRBV5-6 and TRBJ1-6; 8 bases map to TRBD1. Germline V CDR1 and CDR2: SGHDT, YYEEEE. The CDR3 runs to 15 residues. Trimming took 2 bases from V and 7 from J; bases not matched to a gene: 5. In nucleotides, the CDR3 is TGTGCCAGCAGCTTCGGACAGGGACGCAATTCACCCCTCCACTTT. Translating gives CASSFGQGRNSPLHF.

The chain is built from TRBV6-5 and TRBJ1-1, with D perhaps TRBD1 (5 bases). Germline V gene sequence: CDR1 MNHEY, CDR2 SVGAGI. V lost 7 bases to trimming and J lost 4 bases, with 7 bases between them. This CDR3 has 11 amino acids. As DNA, the CDR3 is TGTGCCAGCAACGGGGCCACTGAAGCTTTCTTT. The encoded protein is CASNGATEAFF.

The V and J genes are TRBV5-4 and TRBJ2-2, with TRBD2 matching over 7 bases. Germline CDR1 reads SGHNT; CDR2 reads YYREEE (reference sequence). This CDR3 is built from 15 residues. Trimming at V came to 4 bases and at J to 3 bases, leaving 6 bases not matched to a gene. The CDR3 loop is CASSLTSYYTGELFF. CDR3 DNA sequence: TGTGCCAGCAGCCTGACTAGCTATTACACCGGGGAGCTGTTTTTT.

This chain uses TRBV18 with TRBJ1-1; 8 nucleotides match TRBD1. The junction had 5 bases not matched to a gene; V was cut back by 2 bases and J by 3 bases. CDR3 size: 15 residues. Germline CDR1 KGHSH, CDR2 LQKENI. CDR3 loop: CASSPSATGDTEAFF. The CDR3 DNA reads as TGTGCCAGCTCACCAAGTGCGACAGGGGACACTGAAGCTTTCTTT.

This chain links TRBV6-6 with TRBJ1-5; 9 bases fit TRBD1. With V trimmed by 6 bases and J by 2 bases, 8 bases remained unmatched. CDR1 is MNHNY and CDR2 is SVGAGI in the germline V gene (reference sequence). The CDR3 runs 16 residues. CDR3 DNA: TGTGCCAGCAGAGGGACAGGGAACCTTGGCAATCAGCCCCAGCATTTT. This gives the protein CASRGTGNLGNQPQHF.

The J gene is TRBJ1-4, the V gene TRBV30; a possible D gene is TRBD1 (6 bases). Trimming cost V 5 bases and J 10 bases, with 17 bases left between them. The CDR3 length is 13 residues. In germline, CDR1 is GTSNPN, CDR2 SVGIG (reference sequence). CDR3 DNA: TGTGCCTGGGGGGGCCTTAGCGTTGGAAAACTGTTTTTT. This gives the protein CAWGGLSVGKLFF.

The CDR3 DNA is TGTGCCAGCTCACTCGAACAGAGAAAGGACTACGAGCAGTACTTC. This gives the protein CASSLEQRKDYEQYF. The genes are TRBV18 and TRBJ2-7, with D hard to call. The CDR3 sequence is 15 residues long. Deletions cut 4 bases from V and 3 bases from J, with 16 bases between. Looked up from germline, CDR1 is KGHSH and CDR2 is LQKENI.

This clone was seen only a few times. The chain combines TRBV7-8 with TRBJ1-5; possibly TRBD1 for D (6 bases). From germline, CDR1 is SGHVS and CDR2 FQNEAQ. This CDR3 has 15 amino acids. V was shortened by 2 bases and J by 3 bases, with 11 bases between the two germline ends. The DNA for the CDR3 is TGTGCCAGCAGCTTAATCAGGGGAGACAATCAGCCCCAGCATTTT. Encoded protein: CASSLIRGDNQPQHF.

V gene TRBV7-6 combines with J gene TRBJ1-2; D possibly corresponds to TRBD1 (5 bases). V was shortened by 0 bases and J by 6 bases, with 11 bases between the two germline ends. Germline CDR1 and CDR2: SGHVS and FNYEAQ. The CDR3 has 14 amino acids. CDR3 DNA sequence: TGTGCCAGCAGCTTAGCGGCAGGGTGGAATGGCTACACCTTC. Translation: CASSLAAGWNGYTF.

Comments on this clone: Other DNA sequences of this sample code for an identical CDR3. The chain links TRBV19 to TRBJ2-1; no firm D call. This CDR3 comprises 11 residues. V dropped 3 bases and J dropped 4 bases, with 1 base sitting between them. Germline V CDR1 and CDR2: LNHDA, SQIVND (reference sequence). CDR3 in amino acids: CASSIYNEQFF. The CDR3, as DNA: TGTGCCAGTAGTATTTACAATGAGCAGTTCTTC.

This clone has just one count. CDR3 protein: CASSPLASLAGARYF. The CDR3 nucleotides read TGTGCCAGCAGCCCATTGGCTTCTCTAGCGGGAGCGCGGTATTTT. The gene calls are TRBV7-2 and TRBJ2-3; TRBD2 matches 10 bases. The CDR3 sequence is 15 residues long. J lost 14 bases, V lost 5 bases, and 16 bases had no gene match. Germline V lookup: CDR1 SGHTA, CDR2 FQGNSA.

Only a few counts were recorded for this clone. The chain has TRBV5-1 and TRBJ2-1; maybe TRBD1 (5 bases). Trimming took off 4 bases at V and 7 bases at J, with 18 bases between the two ends. Germline CDR1 is SGHRS and CDR2 is YFSETQ. The CDR3 contains 15 residues. The CDR3 sequence: CASSPAGAGRNEQFF. The CDR3 DNA sequence: TGCGCCAGCAGCCCGGCTGGGGCAGGGCGAAATGAGCAGTTCTTC.

The chain carries TRBV5-1 and TRBJ2-5, with 11 bases aligning to TRBD2. Germline V gives CDR1 SGHRS, CDR2 YFSETQ. With V trimmed by 4 bases and J by 0 bases, 2 bases remained unmatched. The CDR3 runs to 15 residues. CDR3 in amino acids: CASSGGLADQETQYF. In DNA form, the CDR3 reads TGCGCCAGCAGCGGGGGACTAGCGGACCAAGAGACCCAGTACTTC.

The V gene is TRBV6-5, the J gene TRBJ1-2; no clear D gene. Trimming cost V 8 bases and J 3 bases, with 19 bases left between them. CDR3 length equals 15 residues. Per germline, CDR1 MNHEY and CDR2 SVGAGI. Written as DNA, the CDR3 is TGTGCCAGCTCACTGGGAGGGTGGAATGACTATGGCTACACCTTC. Translated, it gives CASSLGGWNDYGYTF.

This rearrangement joins TRBV30 to TRBJ1-4, with 7 nucleotides matching TRBD1. The germline V gene encodes CDR1 GTSNPN and CDR2 SVGIG (reference sequence). The CDR3 length is 14 residues. Unmatched junction bases numbered 8, after V lost 2 bases and J lost 8 bases. In DNA form, the CDR3 reads TGTGCCTGGAGTTCGACAGGGAGACAAGAAAAACTGTTTTTT. It is translated as CAWSSTGRQEKLFF.

The chain joins TRBV27 to TRBJ2-1; 11 bases are shared with TRBD2. Germline values: CDR1 MNHEY, CDR2 SMNVEV (reference sequence). The V gene end was trimmed by 6 bases and the J gene end by 6 bases; junction bases not matched to a gene: 7. This CDR3 region has 15 residues. CDR3 loop: CASSPTSGSVNEQFF. The DNA for the CDR3 is TGTGCCAGCAGCCCTACTAGCGGGAGTGTCAATGAGCAGTTCTTC.

This rearrangement joins TRBV4-1 to TRBJ1-4; D uncertain. The CDR3 loop spans 16 amino acids. The ends were cut back, 2 bases at V and 0 bases at J, with 10 bases in the middle. Germline loops: CDR1 MGHRA, CDR2 YSYEKL. The DNA of the CDR3 is TGCGCCAGCAGCCAAAAATTTTCCGCAACTAATGAAAAACTGTTTTTT. This codes for CASSQKFSATNEKLFF.